A selection of T cell receptor beta chains follows, all from one sample in a study of blood T cell repertoires in COVID-19. Clones were read by immunoSEQ multiplex PCR, and TCRdb kept only the in-frame ones, dropping some. The sample lists about 160,000 clones; around 84% were seen once. Sequenced: peripheral blood. The receptors shown here come from a human donor with acute or convalescent COVID-19. The donor label of this sample is uncertain. Both conserved end residues are part of each CDR3. D genes are given only for firm matches. Where a row states a size, it is once, few, many or the class of an expanded clone; other rows omit it.

>-|TRBJ2-1|TRBV18|-
CASSPRGGAYNEQFF
TGTGCCAGCTCACCGAGGGGGGGAGCCTACAATGAGCAGTTCTTC
>once|TRBJ1-5|TRBV6-5|TRBD1
CASRSGQLPNQPQHF
TGTGCCAGCAGATCGGGACAGCTTCCCAATCAGCCCCAGCATTTT
>once|TRBJ1-1|TRBV12-3/TRBV12-4|-
CASSRDIGEAFF
TGTGCCAGCAGCCGGGACATCGGGGAAGCTTTCTTT
>-|TRBJ1-1|TRBV9|-
CASSVVDRYTEAFF
TGTGCCAGCAGCGTAGTTGATAGATACACTGAAGCTTTCTTT
>-|TRBJ1-6|TRBV5-1|TRBD1
CASSRDRNNSPLHF
TGCGCCAGCAGCCGGGACAGAAATAATTCACCCCTCCACTTT
>-|TRBJ1-4|TRBV6-5|TRBD1
CASSYSQGDEKLFF
TGTGCCAGCAGTTACTCACAGGGGGATGAAAAACTGTTTTTT
>-|TRBJ2-1|TRBV4-1|TRBD1
CASSRTPGQGDNEQFF
TGCGCCAGCAGCCGTACCCCCGGACAGGGAGACAATGAGCAGTTCTTC
>-|TRBJ2-1|TRBV2|TRBD1
CASRERTGSSYNEQFF
TGTGCCAGCAGAGAAAGGACAGGGAGCTCCTACAATGAGCAGTTCTTC
>-|TRBJ2-2|TRBV5-1|-
CASSLGGTLNTGELFF
TGCGCCAGCAGCTTGGGGGGGACTTTGAACACCGGGGAGCTGTTTTTT
>-|TRBJ1-1|TRBV9|-
CASSPSTTNTEAFF
TGTGCCAGCAGCCCCTCAACTACGAACACTGAAGCTTTCTTT
>-|TRBJ1-2|TRBV20-1|-
CSASRGGNYGYTF
TGCAGTGCTAGTCGGGGGGGAAACTATGGCTACACCTTC
>few|TRBJ1-5|TRBV18|-
CASSQAGDQPQHF
TGTGCCAGCTCACAGGCAGGGGATCAGCCCCAGCATTTT
>-|TRBJ1-2|TRBV14|TRBD1
CASSQVAGQVGGYTF
TGTGCCAGCAGCCAAGTTGCCGGACAGGTCGGTGGCTACACCTTC
>-|TRBJ1-3|TRBV15|-
CATSRGAGAGNTIYF
TGTGCCACCAGCAGAGGTGCGGGGGCTGGAAACACCATATATTTT
>-|TRBJ1-4|TRBV9|-
CASTKGLTNEKLFF
TGTGCCAGCACCAAGGGGCTAACTAATGAAAAACTGTTTTTT
>few|TRBJ1-2|TRBV7-9|-
CASSSPIAGANYGYTF
TGTGCCAGCAGCTCGCCAATAGCGGGCGCTAACTATGGCTACACCTTC
>-|TRBJ2-7|TRBV4-2|-
CASSQDHPVRAGIYEQYF
TGTGCCAGCAGCCAAGATCACCCCGTTAGGGCAGGGATATACGAGCAGTACTTC
>-|TRBJ2-7|TRBV7-9|TRBD1
CASSPDREYEQYF
TGTGCCAGCAGCCCTGACAGGGAGTACGAGCAGTACTTC
>-|TRBJ1-2|TRBV12-3/TRBV12-4|TRBD1
CASSFVTGDGYTF
TGTGCCAGCAGTTTTGTGACAGGGGATGGCTACACCTTC
>-|TRBJ1-2|TRBV12-3/TRBV12-4|-
CASSLGQGGGYTF
TGTGCCAGCAGTTTAGGGCAGGGAGGCGGCTACACCTTC
>-|TRBJ2-3|TRBV18|-
CASSFLDFTDTQYF
TGTGCCAGCTCATTTCTGGACTTCACAGATACGCAGTATTTT
>-|TRBJ2-6|TRBV11-3|-
CASSLASSFSGANVLTF
TGTGCCAGCAGCTTAGCCTCGTCCTTCTCTGGGGCCAACGTCCTGACTTTC
>-|TRBJ1-2|TRBV28|TRBD1
CASGGQGTRVYGYTF
TGTGCCAGCGGAGGACAGGGGACCCGGGTCTATGGCTACACCTTC
>-|TRBJ1-1|TRBV6-5|-
CASIQGLGAFF
TGTGCCAGCATCCAGGGTCTCGGAGCTTTCTTT
>-|TRBJ1-4|TRBV7-2|-
CASSPGTLVGKLFF
TGTGCCAGCAGCCCCGGGACATTGGTGGGTAAACTGTTTTTT
>-|TRBJ2-5|TRBV14|-
CASSQEMFGVLRAQYF
TGTGCCAGCAGCCAAGAGATGTTTGGGGTCCTGAGGGCCCAGTACTTC
>once|TRBJ1-3|TRBV11-3|-
CASSQTGGNTIYF
TGTGCCAGCAGCCAAACAGGGGGAAACACCATATATTTT
>-|TRBJ2-5|TRBV7-2|TRBD2
CASSLVPTGTSSKTQYF
TGTGCCAGCAGCTTAGTACCTACCGGGACTAGTAGTAAGACCCAGTACTTC
>-|TRBJ2-2|TRBV27|-
CASSLSSGVDTGELFF
TGTGCCAGCAGTTTATCTTCGGGGGTCGACACCGGGGAGCTGTTTTTT
>-|TRBJ1-1|TRBV30|TRBD1
CAWGQGNTEAFF
TGTGCCTGGGGACAGGGGAACACTGAAGCTTTCTTT
>-|TRBJ2-3|TRBV2|TRBD1
CASSVQGFGTDTQYF
TGTGCCAGCAGCGTACAGGGGTTCGGCACAGATACGCAGTATTTT
>once|TRBJ1-5|TRBV28|-
CASSLVDLSNQPQHF
TGTGCCAGCAGTTTAGTGGACTTGAGCAATCAGCCCCAGCATTTT
>-|TRBJ1-4|TRBV4-1|TRBD1
CASTPKAGTGLPNEKLFF
TGCGCCAGCACACCTAAGGCCGGGACAGGGTTACCGAATGAAAAACTGTTTTTT
>-|TRBJ2-7|TRBV5-1|TRBD1
CASSLKQGAREQYF
TGCGCCAGCAGCTTGAAACAGGGGGCCCGCGAGCAGTACTTC
>-|TRBJ1-1|TRBV24-1|TRBD1
CATSDLSPGTGRKVLKTEAFF
TGTGCCACCAGTGATTTAAGTCCCGGGACAGGCCGCAAGGTATTAAAGACTGAAGCTTTCTTT
>-|TRBJ1-3|TRBV9|-
CASSVQGNTIYF
TGTGCCAGCAGCGTACAGGGAAACACCATATATTTT
>-|TRBJ2-3|TRBV6-2/TRBV6-3|-
CASSYGSKKYTDTQYF
TGTGCCAGCAGTTATGGTAGTAAAAAATACACAGATACGCAGTATTTT
>-|TRBJ2-5|TRBV9|TRBD2
CASSAGSGGETQYF
TGTGCCAGCAGCGCGGGTAGCGGGGGTGAGACCCAGTACTTC
>-|TRBJ2-5|TRBV30|-
CAWSVHGQPWAGQETQYF
TGTGCCTGGAGTGTTCATGGGCAACCATGGGCGGGGCAAGAGACCCAGTACTTC
>-|TRBJ1-5|TRBV7-3|TRBD1
CASSLIGTVPINQPQHF
TGTGCCAGCAGCTTAATCGGGACAGTACCGATAAATCAGCCCCAGCATTTT
>-|TRBJ1-5|TRBV18|-
CASSPPTGSRDQPQHF
TGTGCCAGCTCACCGCCTACAGGTTCTCGGGATCAGCCCCAGCATTTT
>-|TRBJ1-1|TRBV14|-
CASSQGMGGAEAFF
TGTGCCAGCAGCCAAGGGATGGGGGGAGCTGAAGCTTTCTTT
>-|TRBJ1-2|TRBV30|TRBD1
CAWSPQDRVKGYTF
TGTGCCTGGAGTCCCCAGGACAGGGTTAAAGGCTACACCTTC
>-|TRBJ1-1|TRBV9|-
CASSVNGGQAFF
TGTGCCAGCAGCGTTAACGGGGGGCAAGCTTTCTTT
>few|TRBJ1-5|TRBV13|-
CASSLGPGRGGNQPQHF
TGTGCCAGCAGCTTAGGTCCAGGGCGGGGTGGCAATCAGCCCCAGCATTTT
>once|TRBJ2-7|TRBV5-1|-
CASSLALQEFGEQYF
TGCGCCAGCAGCTTGGCGCTACAGGAGTTTGGGGAGCAGTACTTC
>-|TRBJ2-7|TRBV9|-
CASSVEGVSYEQYF
TGTGCCAGCAGCGTAGAGGGGGTTTCCTACGAGCAGTACTTC
>few|TRBJ2-5|TRBV21-1|-
CASSKALVRVYQETQYF
TGTGCCAGCAGCAAAGCGCTAGTGCGCGTGTACCAAGAGACCCAGTACTTC